Here is one T cell receptor (beta chain) with its context. The data derive from a study of neoadjuvant nivolumab and ipilimumab in lung cancer. Germline loops: CDR1 PRHDT, CDR2 FYEKMQ (reference sequence). This CDR3 spans 13 amino acids. Trimming pared 4 bases from V and 7 bases from J, leaving 11 bases between. Libraries were prepared by immunoSEQ multiplex PCR; TCRdb keeps only in-frame clonotypes and omits some of them. The table includes fewer than 25,000 clones, less than 85% detected once. The starting material was peripheral blood, obtained before neoadjuvant nivolumab, alone or with ipilimumab. V and J are TRBV13 and TRBJ1-5; maybe TRBD1 (5 bases). The clonotype comes from an adult with non-small cell lung cancer. This chain's CDR3 is CASSSGRGQPQHF. In nucleotides, the CDR3 is TGTGCCAGCAGCTCGGGACGAGGACAGCCCCAGCATTTT.